Listed below are T cell receptor beta chains from one sample, sequenced in a study of blood T cell repertoires in COVID-19. Profiled with immunoSEQ multiplex PCR; TCRdb holds only in-frame clones, not every one. In the table there are around 330,000 clones, 85% of which are singletons. Sequenced material: PBMCs or T cells enriched from blood (not recorded which). These receptors all come from a woman aged 25 to 39 who had been exposed to COVID-19. The CDR3 runs from the conserved cysteine through the conserved F or W. Fields, in order: clone size, J gene, V gene, D gene, CDR3 DNA, CDR3 protein. A D gene is named only where the DNA matches it firmly. Clone size is shown for a subset of rows, as once, few, many or a class of expanded clone.

. TRBJ1-3 TRBV12-3/TRBV12-4 TRBD1 TGTGCCAGCAGTCAGAGACAGGGGAACACCATATATTTT CASSQRQGNTIYF
. TRBJ1-6 TRBV19 TRBD1 TGTGCCAGTAGCCATACAGGGGGCGGTTCACCCCTCCACTTT CASSHTGGGSPLHF
. TRBJ2-3 TRBV24-1 . TGTGCCACCAAGAGACAGGGCACAGATACGCAGTATTTT CATKRQGTDTQYF
. TRBJ2-6 TRBV11-3 TRBD1 TGTGCCAGCGGGACAGGGGGCTCTGGGGCCAACGTCCTGACTTTC CASGTGGSGANVLTF
. TRBJ2-2 TRBV4-1 . TGCGCCAGCAGCGGACACTACACCGGGGAGCTGTTTTTT CASSGHYTGELFF
. TRBJ1-6 TRBV28 TRBD1 TGTGCCAGCACAGGGGGGCGAGATTCACCCCTCCACTTT CASTGGRDSPLHF
. TRBJ1-3 TRBV27 . TGTGCCAGCAGTTTTGGGCAAGGACAAGGGGACACCATATATTTT CASSFGQGQGDTIYF
once TRBJ2-2 TRBV6-4 TRBD1 TGTGCCAGCCGCGATCGTGCGGACAGGGGTAACACCGGGGAGCTGTTTTTT CASRDRADRGNTGELFF
. TRBJ2-1 TRBV4-2 . TGTGCCAGCAGCCAATCGGAGGTTGACAATGAGCAGTTCTTC CASSQSEVDNEQFF
. TRBJ1-5 TRBV12-3/TRBV12-4 . TGTGCCAGCAGTCGACCCCTCCGGGAGCAGCATTTT CASSRPLREQHF
once TRBJ1-3 TRBV7-6 . TGTGCCAGCAGCTTAGGTGAGGTGGCCGGTGGAAACACCATATATTTT CASSLGEVAGGNTIYF
once TRBJ2-1 TRBV14 TRBD1 TGTGCCAGCAGCCAAGACCGAGGGGGCGACTACAATGAGCAGTTCTTC CASSQDRGGDYNEQFF
. TRBJ2-2 TRBV28 TRBD1 TGTGCCAGCAGGTACTCCGGGACAGGGGACACCGGGGAGCTGTTTTTT CASRYSGTGDTGELFF
. TRBJ1-5 TRBV6-5 . TGTGCCAGCAGTTCGCAGGGTGCCAATCAGCCCCAGCATTTT CASSSQGANQPQHF
. TRBJ2-3 TRBV11-2 TRBD2 TGTGCCAGCAGCTTAGTGCGACTAGCGGGAGTGGCAGATACGCAGTATTTT CASSLVRLAGVADTQYF
. TRBJ1-1 TRBV12-3/TRBV12-4 TRBD1 TGTGCCAGCAGCGACAGGGCTTTTGGAGCTTTCTTT CASSDRAFGAFF
few TRBJ2-1 TRBV5-6 TRBD2 TGTGCCAGCAGCCGTCTGGGACTAGCGGGAAATGAGCAGTTCTTC CASSRLGLAGNEQFF
. TRBJ1-5 TRBV7-8 TRBD1 TGTGCCAGCAGCCCACAAAGGGGGCGGGAATACAATCAGCCCCAGCATTTT CASSPQRGREYNQPQHF
. TRBJ2-1 TRBV5-4 TRBD2 TGTGCCAGCAGCACCCGACTAGCGGGGTACAATGAGCAGTTCTTC CASSTRLAGYNEQFF
few TRBJ1-5 TRBV7-9 . TGTGCCAGCAGCCGGGAGGGCAATCAGCCCCAGCATTTT CASSREGNQPQHF
. TRBJ1-5 TRBV5-6 . TGTGCCAGCAGCTTCACCGGTACGAACAATCAGCCCCAGCATTTT CASSFTGTNNQPQHF
few TRBJ2-2 TRBV5-1 TRBD2 TGCGCCAGCAGCAGGACTAGCGGGATTTTAGGAACCGGGGAGCTGTTTTTT CASSRTSGILGTGELFF
. TRBJ2-1 TRBV7-9 . TGTGCCAGCAGCTTAGCACTACCTCAGTACAATGAGCAGTTCTTC CASSLALPQYNEQFF
. TRBJ2-1 TRBV7-2 TRBD2 TGTGCCAGCAGCTTAGCGGGAGGGCCATCACATGAGCAGTTCTTC CASSLAGGPSHEQFF
. TRBJ1-2 TRBV30 . TGTGCCTGGAGTGTAGGTCGATCAGGGGGCTACACCTTC CAWSVGRSGGYTF
. TRBJ2-7 TRBV30 . TGTGCCTGGAGTTTGGCCCACTACGAGCAGTACTTC CAWSLAHYEQYF
once TRBJ2-3 TRBV7-2 TRBD2 TGTGCCAGCAGCTGGAAGACGTCTAGCGGGGGGTTAACAGATACGCAGTATTTT CASSWKTSSGGLTDTQYF
. TRBJ2-1 TRBV4-1 TRBD2 TGCGCCAGCAGCCAAGAAACCCCAGCGGGACTAGGCTACAATGAGCAGTTCTTC CASSQETPAGLGYNEQFF
. TRBJ2-5 TRBV7-9 TRBD2 TGTGCCAGCAGCTTTACAGCGGGAGGAAGAGAGACCCAGTACTTC CASSFTAGGRETQYF
. TRBJ2-3 TRBV19 TRBD1 TGTGCCAGTAGACAGGGGGTCACAGATACGCAGTATTTT CASRQGVTDTQYF
. TRBJ1-2 TRBV28 TRBD1 TGTGCCAGCACCAAAACAGGGGATGGCTACACCTTC CASTKTGDGYTF
few TRBJ2-7 TRBV27 TRBD1 TGTGCCAGCACCCAAACAGGGGGAACTAGGACCGCCTACGAGCAGTACTTC CASTQTGGTRTAYEQYF
. TRBJ2-5 TRBV10-3 TRBD1 TGTGCCATCAGTCCGGGACAGGGGCGGGAGACCCAGTACTTC CAISPGQGRETQYF
. TRBJ2-3 TRBV6-5 TRBD2 TGTGCCAGCAGTTACTCGCCAGCGGGGACAGATACGCAGTATTTT CASSYSPAGTDTQYF
. TRBJ2-3 TRBV6-5 TRBD1 TGTGCCAGCTCGGGGACAGGGGCCCGCACAGATACGCAGTATTTT CASSGTGARTDTQYF
. TRBJ2-7 TRBV6-5 TRBD2 TGTGCCATCATTAAGGGACTAGCGGTTCCCGAGCAGTACTTC CAIIKGLAVPEQYF
. TRBJ1-1 TRBV28 . TGTGCCAGCAGTTTTAGTCCGAACACTGAAGCTTTCTTT CASSFSPNTEAFF